This TCR beta chain was captured by sequencing in a study of cytomegalovirus exposure and HLA in healthy donors. Amplification used 60 Vbeta primers and 13 Jbeta primers. The protocol was immunoSEQ multiplex PCR, while the TCRdb copy is restricted to in-frame clones and leaves out a portion. Of around 190,000 clones in the sample, more than 65% were seen once. This clone appeared a few times. The CDR3 loop spans 18 amino acids. V lost 4 bases, J lost 2 bases, and 9 bases stayed unmatched. Germline V gene sequence: CDR1 MDHEN, CDR2 SYDVKM. The TCR was taken from a woman aged 45-60 years in good health and CMV-seronegative. Sequencing used PBMCs. The gene calls are TRBV28 and TRBJ2-6, with 9 bases identical to TRBD1. This chain's CDR3 is CASSSSGQGIAGANVLTF. The CDR3 bases are TGTGCCAGCAGTTCATCGGGACAGGGTATCGCTGGGGCCAACGTCCTGACTTTC.